Below are 9 T cell receptor beta chains sequenced from a single sample in a study of control samples from healthy donors and cancer patients. Assay used: immunoSEQ multiplex PCR; TCRdb lists only in-frame clones, some missing. The sample includes more than 90,000 clones, about 89% seen only once; the top ten take approximately 7.8%. The source material was blood. These receptors originate from a man aged 25-45 years in good health.

The rearrangement joins TRBV5-1 to TRBJ1-2; 7 positions match TRBD1. The germline gives CDR1 SGHRS, CDR2 YFSETQ. The V gene end was trimmed by 2 bases and the J gene end by 3 bases; junction bases not matched to a gene: 10. CDR3 length: 16 amino acids. The CDR3 coding sequence is TGCGCCAGCAGCTTAACACCGGGACAGCAGGACTATGGCTACACCTTC. Its protein product is CASSLTPGQQDYGYTF.

The chain is built from TRBV5-5 and TRBJ1-5; 7 bases match TRBD1. Germline loops: CDR1 SGHKS, CDR2 YYEKEE (reference sequence). CDR3 size: 17 residues. J was trimmed by 2 bases and V by 4 bases; bases with no gene match: 12. The CDR3 is CASSRNHDRVGNQPQHF. The CDR3 nucleotides are TGTGCCAGCAGCCGAAACCATGACAGGGTTGGCAATCAGCCCCAGCATTTT.

About this clone itself: The junction does not match germline at one end; this may be a read error. The CDR3 spells CASGDSSAGYNEQFF. The CDR3 region has the DNA TGTGCCAGCGGTGATTCTAGCGCCGGTTACAATGAGCAGTTCTTC. The chain employs TRBV6-1 and TRBJ2-1, with a tentative D call TRBD2 (6 bases). The germline V gene has CDR1 MNHNS and CDR2 SASEGT. The CDR3 is made up of 15 amino acids.

The chain couples TRBV7-2 to TRBJ1-1; maybe TRBD1 (5 bases). Trimming shortened V by 4 bases and J by 4 bases, and 13 bases separated the two germline ends. CDR3 length: 14 amino acids. The germline CDR1 and CDR2 sequences are SGHTA and FQGNSA. DNA for the CDR3: TGTGCCAGCAGCTCCCGCCAGGGACTCACTGAAGCTTTCTTT. Amino acids: CASSSRQGLTEAFF.

The V and J genes are TRBV3-1 (or the pseudogene TRBV3-2) and TRBJ2-3; D unclear. Looked up from germline, CDR1 is LGHDT and CDR2 is YNNKEL (reference sequence). V lost 4 bases, J lost 2 bases, and 4 bases lay in between. This CDR3 comprises 12 residues. CDR3 coding DNA: TGTGCCAGCAGCCGTGTCACAGATACGCAGTATTTT. Its translation: CASSRVTDTQYF.

The rearrangement uses TRBV5-6 and TRBJ2-7, with 7 positions matching TRBD1. The V gene end was trimmed by 2 bases and the J gene end by 6 bases; junction bases not matched to a gene: 2. Germline CDR1 reads SGHDT; CDR2 reads YYEEEE. The CDR3 contains 12 residues. The CDR3 region has the DNA TGTGCCAGCAGCTTACAGGGGAGCGAGCAGTACTTC. Its translation: CASSLQGSEQYF.

This chain joins TRBV10-2 and TRBJ1-2, with 9 nucleotides matching TRBD1. Trimming cost V 3 bases and J 0 bases; bases outside gene matches: 8. This CDR3 has 17 amino acids. CDR1 WSHSY and CDR2 SAAADI come from the germline V gene. Here the CDR3 reads CASSDPSTGGSNYGYTF. The CDR3, as DNA: TGCGCCAGCAGTGACCCCTCAACAGGGGGCTCTAACTATGGCTACACCTTC.

The V and J genes are TRBV7-9 and TRBJ2-1; 7 bases match TRBD1. CDR1 SEHNR and CDR2 FQNEAQ come from the germline V gene (reference sequence). Germline trimming cut 3 bases from V and 7 bases from J; bases unmatched to any gene: 3. CDR3 length: 13 residues. This chain's CDR3 is CASSFYRGNEQFF. As DNA, the CDR3 is TGTGCCAGCAGCTTTTACAGGGGAAATGAGCAGTTCTTC.

This clone is a singleton in its sample. The gene calls are TRBV12-3 or TRBV12-4 and TRBJ1-1; D unresolved. V was pared by 6 bases and J by 6 bases, with 14 bases between. There are 13 residues in the CDR3. CDR3 protein: CASSTSRFPEAFF. CDR3 nucleotide sequence: TGTGCCAGCAGCACGTCGAGGTTCCCTGAAGCTTTCTTT.